These 14 T cell receptor beta chains share one sample of origin, sequenced in a study of identical twins. TCRdb reprocessed the 5' RACE reads with MiXCR, giving one entry per CDR3 protein. The top ten clones hold about 9.1% of a sample with 350,000 or so distinct CDR3 sequences, approximately 8.8% of them seen once. Input material: naive T cells sorted from blood. The receptor set was obtained from a woman aged 45-65 years in good health.

V and J are TRBV10-3 and TRBJ2-3, with unresolved D. Deletions cut 3 bases from V and 4 bases from J, with 11 bases between. The germline CDR1 and CDR2 sequences are ENHRY and SYGVKD. The CDR3 length is 14 residues. CDR3 sequence reads: CAISEGLVSDTQYF. In DNA, the CDR3 is TGTGCCATCAGTGAAGGTCTAGTATCAGATACGCAGTATTTT.

This clonotype was seen a handful of times. Written as DNA, the CDR3 is TGCGCCAGCAGCCAAGATCCTGCGCAGTATAGCAATCAGCCCCAGCATTTT. Translation gives CASSQDPAQYSNQPQHF. The V gene is TRBV4-1, the J gene TRBJ1-5; no reliable D call. Trimming pared 0 bases from V and 0 bases from J, leaving 12 bases between. This CDR3 comprises 17 residues. Germline V gene lookup returns CDR1 MGHRA and CDR2 YSYEKL.

This clonotype was seen only a few times. The rearrangement links TRBV5-1 to TRBJ2-7; 9 bases map to TRBD2. Germline CDR1 reads SGHRS; CDR2 reads YFSETQ. V lost 2 bases and J lost 5; bases outside the gene matches: 5. CDR3 size: 14 residues. This chain's CDR3 is CASSFSGSLNEQYV. CDR3 sequence (DNA): TGCGCCAGCAGCTTTAGCGGGAGTCTCAACGAGCAGTACGTC.

The V and J genes are TRBV3-1 and TRBJ1-1; 11 bases agree with TRBD1. V lost 1 base and J lost 9; bases outside the gene matches: 10. CDR1 is LGHDT and CDR2 is YNNKEL in the germline V gene (reference sequence). The CDR3 consists of 16 residues. In DNA form, the CDR3 reads TGTGCCAGCAGCCAAGTGGACAGGGGGCCTAACCTGAAAGCTTTCTTT. This translates into CASSQVDRGPNLKAFF.

The V gene is TRBV2, the J gene TRBJ1-3; no clear D. V shed 0 bases and J shed 4 bases, with 7 bases lying between them. The CDR3 has 14 amino acids. Germline loops: CDR1 SNHLY, CDR2 FYNNEI. The CDR3 spells CASSEAGPGNTIYF. In DNA form, the CDR3 reads TGTGCCAGCAGTGAAGCTGGGCCGGGAAACACCATATATTTT.

The chain employs TRBV5-1 and TRBJ2-1; TRBD2 matches at 13 bases. Per the germline V gene, CDR1 is SGHRS and CDR2 is YFSETQ. The ends lost 4 bases at V and 6 bases at J; junction bases unmatched: 4. This CDR3 contains 15 residues. The CDR3 protein is CASSLRTSGSNEQFF. The CDR3 bases are TGCGCCAGCAGCCTCAGGACTAGCGGGAGCAATGAGCAGTTCTTC.

The chain is built from TRBV18 and TRBJ2-3, with TRBD2 as a possible D gene (6 bases). V dropped 0 bases and J dropped 2 bases, with 12 bases sitting between them. Germline values: CDR1 KGHSH, CDR2 LQKENI. The CDR3 covers 16 residues. The CDR3 DNA reads as TGTGCCAGCTCACCACCGGCGGGGCCCTACACAGATACGCAGTATTTT. Residues: CASSPPAGPYTDTQYF.

This clonotype appeared many times. The junction differs from germline at one of its ends, possibly a read error. V usage is TRBV7-8 and J usage is TRBJ2-3, with unresolved D. This CDR3 has 14 residues. Germline V gene data show CDR1 as SGHVS and CDR2 as FQNEAQ. Here the CDR3 reads CASSLEFGTDTQYF. In nucleotides, the CDR3 is TGTGCCAGCAGCTTAGAGTTCGGCACCGATACGCAGTATTTT.

The rearrangement uses TRBV12-3 or TRBV12-4 and TRBJ1-1; TRBD1 might be the D (5 bases). This CDR3 spans 15 amino acids. V lost 1 base, J lost 5 bases, and 14 bases lay in between. The CDR3 sequence: CASSLVGGGVTEAFF. In DNA, the CDR3 is TGTGCCAGCAGTTTAGTAGGCGGGGGGGTTACTGAAGCTTTCTTT.

The chain couples TRBV6-5 to TRBJ2-5, with a weak D call TRBD2 (5 bases). V lost 0 bases, J lost 2 bases, and 16 bases lay in between. The germline V gene encodes CDR1 MNHEY and CDR2 SVGAGI. The CDR3 has 17 residues. CDR3 bases: TGTGCCAGCAGTTACTCGGGAGTAGTGGCTACACAAGAGACCCAGTACTTC. It is translated as CASSYSGVVATQETQYF.

The chain links TRBV29-1 to TRBJ2-1; D unclear. The CDR3 runs 11 residues. V lost 2 bases, J lost 8 bases, and 7 bases lay in between. The germline V gene has CDR1 SQVTM and CDR2 ANQGSEA. The CDR3 here is CSVETVDEQFF. The CDR3 DNA reads TGCAGCGTTGAAACGGTGGATGAGCAGTTCTTC.

This clonotype was seen more than once but under ten times. This chain connects TRBV27 to TRBJ1-1; D gene ambiguous. This CDR3 comprises 15 residues. Germline CDR1 is MNHEY and CDR2 is SMNVEV (reference sequence). Trimming stripped 5 bases from V and 9 bases from J, with 22 bases between. CDR3 loop: CASSHPVVSIWKAFF. CDR3 coding DNA: TGTGCCAGCAGTCATCCCGTTGTGAGCATTTGGAAAGCTTTCTTT.

This chain joins TRBV18 and TRBJ1-4; unclear D gene. This CDR3 region has 16 residues. Germline CDR1 reads KGHSH; CDR2 reads LQKENI. Trimming pared 0 bases from V and 4 bases from J, leaving 12 bases between. CDR3 sequence: CASSPPGSPDNEKLFF. CDR3 DNA sequence: TGTGCCAGCTCACCACCAGGGTCCCCAGATAATGAAAAACTGTTTTTT.

The chain has TRBV5-1 and TRBJ2-3, with 7 bases fitting TRBD1. V shed 2 bases and J 4 bases; nucleotides not matched to a gene: 7. From germline, CDR1 is SGHRS and CDR2 YFSETQ. The CDR3 is 15 amino acids. CDR3 residues: CASSLQQGRSDTQYF. The CDR3 DNA sequence: TGCGCCAGCAGCTTACAACAGGGGCGGTCAGATACGCAGTATTTT.